A selection of T cell receptor beta chains follows, all from one sample in a study of blood T cell repertoires in COVID-19. Libraries were prepared by immunoSEQ multiplex PCR; TCRdb keeps only in-frame clonotypes and omits some of them. The repertoire consists of 150,000 or so clones, with 91% occurring once and the leading ten covering 0.45% to 0.65%. The sequenced sample was peripheral blood. Source of these receptors: a man between 50 and 59 years old with acute or convalescent COVID-19. Both conserved end residues are part of each CDR3. The D gene is left open where the match is weak. Clone size is shown for a subset of rows, as once, few, many or a class of expanded clone.

d_gene,abundance,j_gene,v_gene,CDR3nt,CDR3aa
NA,NA,TRBJ1-6,TRBV9,TGTGCCAGCAGCGTCTCCTCCTATAATTCACCCCTCCACTTT,CASSVSSYNSPLHF
TRBD1,once,TRBJ1-3,TRBV4-1,TGCGCCAGCAGGAGGGTGACAGGGGGCCGAAACACCATATATTTT,CASRRVTGGRNTIYF
TRBD1,NA,TRBJ1-6,TRBV9,TGTGCCAGCAGCGTAGGGGACAGAGATAATTCACCCCTCCACTTT,CASSVGDRDNSPLHF
NA,NA,TRBJ1-3,TRBV5-1,TGCGCCAGCAGCTTGGCCAGGAACTCTGGAAACACCATATATTTT,CASSLARNSGNTIYF
TRBD1,NA,TRBJ1-4,TRBV28,TGTGCCAGCAGACGGACAGGGGCTAATGAAAAACTGTTTTTT,CASRRTGANEKLFF
TRBD1,NA,TRBJ1-5,TRBV4-1,TGCGCCAGCAGCCAAGGGACAGGGCGAGGGCAGCCCCAGCATTTT,CASSQGTGRGQPQHF
NA,NA,TRBJ2-1,TRBV7-9,TGTGCCAGCTATTCTCAAAGCGGCCCGGGACTCTACAATGAGCAGTTCTTC,CASYSQSGPGLYNEQFF
TRBD2,NA,TRBJ2-3,TRBV20-1,TGCAGTGCTAGTTTAGCGGGAGGGCCCCATACGCAGTATTTT,CSASLAGGPHTQYF
NA,once,TRBJ1-1,TRBV7-2,TGTGCCAGCAGTTCGGACAGAAACACTGAAGCTTTCTTT,CASSSDRNTEAFF
NA,few,TRBJ1-1,TRBV3-1/TRBV3-2,TGTGCCAGCAGCCCCCCGGGTACAGGGATGAACACTGAAGCTTTCTTT,CASSPPGTGMNTEAFF
NA,NA,TRBJ1-2,TRBV3-1/TRBV3-2,TGTGCCAGCAGGGCGGCGGGTAGAGACTATGGCTACACCTTC,CASRAAGRDYGYTF
TRBD1,NA,TRBJ1-3,TRBV5-1,TGCGCCAGCAGCTCGGGGCAAACAGGGGTTGGAAACACCATATATTTT,CASSSGQTGVGNTIYF
NA,NA,TRBJ1-4,TRBV6-4,TGTGCCAGCATGTGTCTGGGGGGAGATAATGAAAAACTGTTTTTT,CASMCLGGDNEKLFF
NA,NA,TRBJ1-5,TRBV6-6,TGTGCCAGCAGTTACATACAGGGACCCAGTCAGCCCCAGCATTTT,CASSYIQGPSQPQHF
NA,NA,TRBJ2-2,TRBV27,TGTGCCAGCACCCCGCCGGAGGGAAACACCGGGGAGCTGTTTTTT,CASTPPEGNTGELFF
TRBD2,NA,TRBJ2-1,TRBV6-1,TGTGCCAGCAGTGAAGAGCGGGGCCGTTACAATGAGCAGTTCTTC,CASSEERGRYNEQFF
NA,NA,TRBJ1-6,TRBV18,TGTGCCAGCTCACCAGGTTCGGGTTCACCCCTCCACTTT,CASSPGSGSPLHF
TRBD1,NA,TRBJ1-5,TRBV6-5,TGTGCCAGCAGTCCACAGGGGGCCAGCAATCAGCCCCAGCATTTT,CASSPQGASNQPQHF
TRBD1,once,TRBJ1-5,TRBV19,TGTGCCAGTAGTTTCACAGGGGGCAATCAGCCCCAGCATTTT,CASSFTGGNQPQHF
TRBD2,NA,TRBJ2-1,TRBV11-2,TGTGCCAGCAGCCCCTCGACTAGCGGGATCTACAATGAGCAGTTCTTC,CASSPSTSGIYNEQFF
TRBD1,once,TRBJ2-1,TRBV11-1,TGTGCCAGCAGGTCCGGGACAGGGATTAATGAGCAGTTCTTC,CASRSGTGINEQFF
TRBD1,NA,TRBJ2-1,TRBV11-3,TGTGCCAGCAGCCCTATTCCGGGACAGTCCAACTCCTACAATGAGCAGTTCTTC,CASSPIPGQSNSYNEQFF
TRBD1,few,TRBJ1-1,TRBV6-2/TRBV6-3,TGTGCCAGCAGTTCCCAGGGGGCGGGTGAAGCTTTCTTT,CASSSQGAGEAFF
TRBD1,NA,TRBJ1-1,TRBV6-6,TGTGCCAGCAGAGGGACAGGTGAAGCTTTCTTT,CASRGTGEAFF
NA,NA,TRBJ2-6,TRBV28,TGTGCCAGCAGTCCCCACATCTCTGGGGCCAACGTCCTGACTTTC,CASSPHISGANVLTF